This entry concerns a single T cell receptor (beta chain). The antigen is not known. Deletions cut 3 bases from V and 3 bases from J, with 17 bases between. The germline V gene has CDR1 MDHEN and CDR2 SYDVKM. The CDR3 runs to 16 residues. This sample was taken from a study of T cell responses to AZD1222 COVID-19 vaccine. Findings and limits, study-wide: Reports say nearly half of spike-specific TCRs go after unmutated variant regions. Repertoire sampling happened only post peak T cell response. At baseline, just six AZD1222 recipients tested seropositive.

Using immunoSEQ multiplex PCR, the repertoire was profiled, and TCRdb retains in-frame clones only, with some absent. In the table there are under 150,000 clones, 80% to 95% of which are singletons. Material: peripheral blood, obtained 28 days after the second AZD1222 dose. The chain carries TRBV28 and TRBJ1-2; D not resolved. The clonotype comes from an adult who received the AZD1222 COVID-19 vaccine. CDR3 sequence (DNA): TGTGCCAGCAGTTTCACCTCGGGCCAGATATACTATGGCTACACCTTC. It encodes CASSFTSGQIYYGYTF.